The 16 T cell receptor beta chains in this list originate from one sample, sequenced in a study of shared clonotypes between healthy human individuals. Only in-frame clones appear in the TCRdb table, and some are missing; sequencing was by immunoSEQ multiplex PCR. The sample consists of some 900,000 clones, less than 85% of them appearing once. Sequenced input: memory CD4+ T cells sorted from blood. Documented subset: CD45RA-negative fraction. These receptors were obtained from a man between 18 and 35 years old in good health.

This chain links TRBV7-6 with TRBJ2-2; no clear D gene. The ends were cut back, 4 bases at V and 0 bases at J, with 6 bases in the middle. There are 14 residues in the CDR3. CDR1 is SGHVS and CDR2 is FNYEAQ in the germline V gene. CDR3 sequence reads: CASSWTANTGELFF. In DNA form, the CDR3 reads TGTGCCAGCAGCTGGACGGCGAACACCGGGGAGCTGTTTTTT. The whole variable domain, filled in from reference TRBV7-6 and TRBJ2-2, reads GAGVSQSPRYKVTKRGQDVALRCDPISGHVSLYWYRQALGQGPEFLTYFNYEAQQDKSGLPNDRFSAERPEGSISTLTIQRTEQRDSAMYRCASSWTANTGELFFGEGSRLTVL.

Only one count was recorded for this clone. The V gene is TRBV30, the J gene TRBJ1-5; D is uncertain. The length of the CDR3 is 12 residues. The V and J ends lost 3 bases and 3 bases respectively, with 6 bases between them. CDR1 and CDR2 (germline): GTSNPN, SVGIG (reference sequence). In DNA form, the CDR3 reads TGTGCCTGGAGCCACACCAATCAGCCCCAGCATTTT. This gives the protein CAWSHTNQPQHF. Complete variable domain (other parts from reference TRBV30 and TRBJ1-5): SQTIHQWPATLVQPVGSPLSLECTVEGTSNPNLYWYRQAAGRGLQLLFYSVGIGQISSEVPQNLSASRPQDRQFILSSKKLLLSDSGFYLCAWSHTNQPQHFGDGTRLSIL.

This chain connects TRBV6-6 to TRBJ1-1; 7 bases are shared with TRBD1. J lost 1 base, V lost 7 bases, and 6 bases had no gene match. The CDR3 length is 14 residues. The germline CDR1 and CDR2 sequences are MNHNY and SVGAGI (reference sequence). The CDR3 spells CASNKGGGNTEAFF. The CDR3 DNA reads as TGTGCCAGCAACAAAGGGGGCGGGAACACTGAAGCTTTCTTT.

The rearrangement uses TRBV6-6 and TRBJ2-7, with 7 nucleotides matching TRBD1. This CDR3 contains 13 residues. The J segment lost 6 bases and the V segment lost 6 bases, leaving 8 bases of the junction unmatched. Germline V gives CDR1 MNHNY, CDR2 SVGAGI (reference sequence). CDR3 bases: TGTGCCAGCAGCCAGACAGGGTCCGGCGAGCAGTACTTC. Amino acids: CASSQTGSGEQYF.

The CDR3 DNA is TGTGCCAGCTCCCCTCGGGGGGGCGATTCCTACAATGAGCAGTTCTTC. This gives the protein CASSPRGGDSYNEQFF. V is TRBV18 and J is TRBJ2-1; TRBD2 matches 8 bases. The CDR3 extends over 16 amino acids. Germline V gene sequence: CDR1 KGHSH, CDR2 LQKENI. The V and J ends lost 6 bases and 1 base, in that order; junction bases with no gene match: 8.

This clone came up a few times. The chain recombines TRBV19 with TRBJ1-6; D might be TRBD1 (6 bases). This CDR3 comprises 14 residues. The V and J ends lost 8 bases and 7 bases respectively, with 15 bases between them. Germline V lookup: CDR1 LNHDA, CDR2 SQIVND (reference sequence). The CDR3, as DNA: TGTGCCAGTGGCTACAGGGCAGGGAATTCACCCCTCCACTTT. It codes for CASGYRAGNSPLHF.

About this clone: One junction end does not reproduce the germline sequence, and a read error may be involved. The chain recombines TRBV7-7 with TRBJ2-2; 9 nucleotides align to TRBD2. CDR1 is SSHAT, CDR2 FNYEAQ, per germline (reference sequence). CDR3 size: 17 residues. The CDR3 sequence is CASSLAPSGAGTGELFF. The DNA for the CDR3 is TGTGCTAGCAGCTTAGCGCCTAGCGGGGCGGGAACCGGGGAGCTGTTTTTT.

V gene TRBV7-3 combines with J gene TRBJ2-3; D remains unclear. The CDR3 consists of 14 residues. Trimming took off 5 bases at V and 2 bases at J, with 11 bases between the two ends. The V gene's germline CDR1 is SGHTA and CDR2 FQGTGA. The CDR3 DNA follows: TGTGCCAGCAGCCTTAATCCTTACACAGATACGCAGTATTTT. This encodes CASSLNPYTDTQYF.

The chain combines TRBV5-1 with TRBJ1-2; D uncertain. The CDR3 has 15 residues. V shed 0 bases and J shed 4 bases, with 13 bases lying between them. CDR1 and CDR2 from the germline V gene are SGHRS and YFSETQ. The CDR3 bases are TGCGCCAGCAGCTTGGGCGACTTCGGTTCCTATGGCTACACCTTC. The encoded protein is CASSLGDFGSYGYTF.

The rearrangement joins TRBV7-6 to TRBJ2-6, with a weak D call TRBD1 (7 bases). CDR3 length equals 16 residues. Trimming stripped 2 bases from V and 2 bases from J, with 10 bases between. Germline-derived CDR1 and CDR2 are SGHVS and FNYEAQ. The CDR3 protein is CASSLQGGAGANVLTF. The CDR3, as DNA: TGTGCCAGCAGCTTACAGGGGGGCGCTGGGGCCAACGTCCTGACTTTC.

The rearrangement joins TRBV28 to TRBJ1-5; D is unclear. This CDR3 spans 16 amino acids. Germline assignment: CDR1 MDHEN and CDR2 SYDVKM. Trimming cost V 8 bases and J 6 bases, with 23 bases left between them. The CDR3 DNA sequence: TGTGCCAGCCATGAAAGCATCCCGGGCCAGTTTCAGCCCCAGCATTTT. It encodes CASHESIPGQFQPQHF.

V and J are TRBV18 and TRBJ1-4; TRBD1 is a possible D gene (5 bases). This CDR3 region has 15 residues. V shed 1 base and J shed 5 bases, with 11 bases lying between them. The V gene's germline CDR1 is KGHSH and CDR2 LQKENI. CDR3 sequence (DNA): TGTGCCAGCTCACCACAAGGGGCCTCGAATGAAAAACTGTTTTTT. Residues: CASSPQGASNEKLFF.

V is TRBV19 and J is TRBJ1-5, with D hard to call. The CDR3 consists of 13 residues. V was pared by 6 bases and J by 8 bases, with 14 bases between. Germline V CDR1 and CDR2: LNHDA, SQIVND (reference sequence). CDR3 DNA sequence: TGTGCCAGTAGCCGAAGGGTGGTCGAGCCCCAGCATTTT. It yields the protein CASSRRVVEPQHF.

The genes are TRBV9 and TRBJ2-5; TRBD1 is a possible D gene (5 bases). The V end was cut by 4 bases, the J end by 3 bases, with 13 bases between. Germline V CDR1 and CDR2: SGDLS, YYNGEE. The CDR3 covers 14 residues. The CDR3 here is CASSTPGREETQYF. The CDR3 DNA reads TGTGCCAGCAGCACCCCGGGCAGGGAAGAGACCCAGTACTTC.

CDR3 amino acids: CASSLNRVGTEAFF. CDR3 bases: TGTGCCAGCAGCTTGAACAGGGTGGGAACTGAAGCTTTCTTT. The chain is built from TRBV11-2 and TRBJ1-1, with a weak D call TRBD1 (6 bases). The CDR3 spans 14 residues. Germline V gives CDR1 SGHAT, CDR2 FQNNGV. Trimming cost V 3 bases and J 5 bases, with 13 bases left between them.

This clone came up many times. In nucleotides, the CDR3 is TGTGCCTGGAGTCTGGGACTAGCGGTCAATGAGCAGTTCTTC. Its translation is CAWSLGLAVNEQFF. The chain has TRBV30 and TRBJ2-1; TRBD2 matches at 11 bases. Germline V CDR1 and CDR2: GTSNPN, SVGIG (reference sequence). The CDR3 has 14 residues. Trimming took 2 bases from V and 6 from J; bases not matched to a gene: 3.